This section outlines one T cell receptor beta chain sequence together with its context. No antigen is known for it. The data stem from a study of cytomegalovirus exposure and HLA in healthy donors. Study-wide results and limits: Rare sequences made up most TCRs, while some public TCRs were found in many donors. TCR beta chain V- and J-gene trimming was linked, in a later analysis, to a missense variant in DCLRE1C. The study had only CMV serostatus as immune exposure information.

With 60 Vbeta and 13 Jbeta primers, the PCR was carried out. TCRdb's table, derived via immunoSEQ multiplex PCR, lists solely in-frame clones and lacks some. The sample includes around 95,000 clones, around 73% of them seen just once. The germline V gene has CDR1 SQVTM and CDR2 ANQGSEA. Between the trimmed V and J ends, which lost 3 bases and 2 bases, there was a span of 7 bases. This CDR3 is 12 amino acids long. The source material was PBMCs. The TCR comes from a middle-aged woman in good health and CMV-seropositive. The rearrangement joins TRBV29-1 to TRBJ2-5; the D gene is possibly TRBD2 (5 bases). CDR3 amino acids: CSVDTGQETQYF. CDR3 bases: TGCAGCGTTGATACGGGACAAGAGACCCAGTACTTC.